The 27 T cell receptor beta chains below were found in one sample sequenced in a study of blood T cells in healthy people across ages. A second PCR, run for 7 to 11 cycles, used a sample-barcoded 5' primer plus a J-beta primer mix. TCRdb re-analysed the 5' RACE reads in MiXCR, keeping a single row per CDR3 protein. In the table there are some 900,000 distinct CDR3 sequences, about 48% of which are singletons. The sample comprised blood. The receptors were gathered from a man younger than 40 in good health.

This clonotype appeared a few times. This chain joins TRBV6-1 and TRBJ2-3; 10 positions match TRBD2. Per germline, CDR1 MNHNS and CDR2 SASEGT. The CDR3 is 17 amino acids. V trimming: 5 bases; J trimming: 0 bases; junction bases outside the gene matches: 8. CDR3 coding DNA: TGTGCCAGCAGTCCTCGGGGACTAGCGTTTAGCACAGATACGCAGTATTTT. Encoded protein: CASSPRGLAFSTDTQYF.

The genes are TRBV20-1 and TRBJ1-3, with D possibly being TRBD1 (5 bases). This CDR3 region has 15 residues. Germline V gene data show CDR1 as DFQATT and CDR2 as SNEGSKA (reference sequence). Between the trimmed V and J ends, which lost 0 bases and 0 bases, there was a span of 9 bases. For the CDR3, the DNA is TGCAGTGCTAGAGACGGGACCGGCTCTGGAAACACCATATATTTT. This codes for CSARDGTGSGNTIYF.

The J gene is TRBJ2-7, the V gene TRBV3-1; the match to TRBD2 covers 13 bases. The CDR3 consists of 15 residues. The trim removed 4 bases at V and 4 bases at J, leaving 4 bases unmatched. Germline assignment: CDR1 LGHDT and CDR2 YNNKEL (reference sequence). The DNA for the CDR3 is TGTGCCAGCAGCCGCGGACTAGCGGGAGAGTACGAGCAGTACTTC. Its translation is CASSRGLAGEYEQYF.

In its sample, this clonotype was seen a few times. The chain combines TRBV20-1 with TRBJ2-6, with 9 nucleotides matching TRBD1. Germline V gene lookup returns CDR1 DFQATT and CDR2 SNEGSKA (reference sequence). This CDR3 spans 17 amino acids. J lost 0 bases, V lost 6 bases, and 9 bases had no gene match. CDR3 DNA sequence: TGCAGTGCCCGCCCGGGACAGGGAAACTCTGGGGCCAACGTCCTGACTTTC. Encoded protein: CSARPGQGNSGANVLTF.

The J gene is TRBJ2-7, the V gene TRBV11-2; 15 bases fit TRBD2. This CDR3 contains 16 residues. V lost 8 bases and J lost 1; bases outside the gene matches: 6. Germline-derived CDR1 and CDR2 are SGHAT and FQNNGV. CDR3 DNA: TGTGCCAGCGGCCCGGGACTAGCGGGGGGTTCCTACGAGCAGTACTTC. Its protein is CASGPGLAGGSYEQYF.

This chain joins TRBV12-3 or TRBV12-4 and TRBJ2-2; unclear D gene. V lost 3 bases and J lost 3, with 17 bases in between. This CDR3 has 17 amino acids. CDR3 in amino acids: CASSFPTVIIDTGELFF. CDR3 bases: TGTGCCAGCAGTTTTCCGACGGTCATTATCGACACCGGGGAGCTGTTTTTT.

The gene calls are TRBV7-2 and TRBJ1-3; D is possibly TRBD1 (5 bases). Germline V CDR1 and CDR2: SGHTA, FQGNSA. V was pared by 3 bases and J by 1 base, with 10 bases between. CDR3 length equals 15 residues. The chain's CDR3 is CASSFDGASGNTIYF. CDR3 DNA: TGTGCCAGCAGCTTCGACGGGGCTTCTGGAAACACCATATATTTT.

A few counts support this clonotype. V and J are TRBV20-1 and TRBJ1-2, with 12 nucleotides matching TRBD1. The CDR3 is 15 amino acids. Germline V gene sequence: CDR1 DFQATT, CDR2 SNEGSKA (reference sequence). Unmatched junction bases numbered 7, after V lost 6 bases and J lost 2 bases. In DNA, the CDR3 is TGCAGTGCCAGCAGGGGACAGGGGGCAAACTATGGCTACACCTTC. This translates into CSASRGQGANYGYTF.

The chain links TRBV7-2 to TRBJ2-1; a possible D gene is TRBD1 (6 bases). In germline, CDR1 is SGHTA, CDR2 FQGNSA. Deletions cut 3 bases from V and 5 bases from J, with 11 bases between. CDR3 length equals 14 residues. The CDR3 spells CASSFTRGNNEQFF. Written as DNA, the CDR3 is TGTGCCAGCAGCTTTACCAGGGGAAACAATGAGCAGTTCTTC.

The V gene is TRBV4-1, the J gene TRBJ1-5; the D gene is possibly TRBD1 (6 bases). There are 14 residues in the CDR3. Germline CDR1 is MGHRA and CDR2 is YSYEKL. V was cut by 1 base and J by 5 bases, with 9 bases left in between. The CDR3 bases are TGCGCCAGCAGCCAAGTGACAGGTGATCAGCCCCAGCATTTT. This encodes CASSQVTGDQPQHF.

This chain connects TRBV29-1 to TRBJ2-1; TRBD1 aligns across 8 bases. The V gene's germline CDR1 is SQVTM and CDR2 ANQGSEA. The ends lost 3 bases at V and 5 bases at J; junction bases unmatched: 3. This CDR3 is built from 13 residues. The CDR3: CSVDDRGDNEQFF. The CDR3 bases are TGCAGCGTTGACGACAGGGGAGACAATGAGCAGTTCTTC.

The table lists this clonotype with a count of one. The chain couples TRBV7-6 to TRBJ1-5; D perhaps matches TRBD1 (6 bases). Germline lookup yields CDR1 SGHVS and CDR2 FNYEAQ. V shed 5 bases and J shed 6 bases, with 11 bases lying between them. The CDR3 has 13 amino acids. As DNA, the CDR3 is TGTGCCAGCAGCCAGGGACAATTTCAGCCCCAGCATTTT. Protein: CASSQGQFQPQHF.

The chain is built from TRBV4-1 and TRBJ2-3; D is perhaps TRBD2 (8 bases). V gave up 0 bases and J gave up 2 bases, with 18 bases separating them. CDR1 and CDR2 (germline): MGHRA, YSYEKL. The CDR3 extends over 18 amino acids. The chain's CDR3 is CASSQDPGTRGPTDTQYF. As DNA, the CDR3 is TGCGCCAGCAGCCAAGACCCCGGGACTAGGGGGCCCACAGATACGCAGTATTTT.

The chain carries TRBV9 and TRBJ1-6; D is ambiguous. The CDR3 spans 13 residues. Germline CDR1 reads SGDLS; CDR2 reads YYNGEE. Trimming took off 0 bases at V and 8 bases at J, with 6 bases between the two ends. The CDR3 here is CASSVGADSPLHF. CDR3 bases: TGTGCCAGCAGCGTAGGAGCGGATTCACCCCTCCACTTT. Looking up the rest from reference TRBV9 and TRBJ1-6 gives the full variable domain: DSGVTQTPKHLITATGQRVTLRCSPRSGDLSVYWYQQSLDQGLQFLIQYYNGEERAKGNILERFSAQQFPDLHSELNLSSLELGDSALYFCASSVGADSPLHFGNGTRLTVT.

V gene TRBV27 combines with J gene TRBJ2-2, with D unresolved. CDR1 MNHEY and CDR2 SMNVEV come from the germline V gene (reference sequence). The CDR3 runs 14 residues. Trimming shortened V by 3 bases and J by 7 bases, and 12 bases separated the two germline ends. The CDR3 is CASSFLVRHGELFF. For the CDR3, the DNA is TGTGCCAGCAGTTTTCTGGTGCGTCACGGGGAGCTGTTTTTT.

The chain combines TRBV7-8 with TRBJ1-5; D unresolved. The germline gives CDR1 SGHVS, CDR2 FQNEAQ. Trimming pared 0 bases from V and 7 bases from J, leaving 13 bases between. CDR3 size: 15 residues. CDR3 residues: CASSLAIDLGQPQHF. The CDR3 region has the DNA TGTGCCAGCAGCTTAGCGATAGATTTAGGACAGCCCCAGCATTTT.

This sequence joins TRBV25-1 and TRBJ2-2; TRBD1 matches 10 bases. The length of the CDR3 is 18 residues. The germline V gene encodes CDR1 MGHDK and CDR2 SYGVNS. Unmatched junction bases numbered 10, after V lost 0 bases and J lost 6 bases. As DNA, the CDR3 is TGTGCCAGCAGTGAATATATTCGCGGGACAGGGGTCTCCGGGGAGCTGTTTTTT. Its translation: CASSEYIRGTGVSGELFF.

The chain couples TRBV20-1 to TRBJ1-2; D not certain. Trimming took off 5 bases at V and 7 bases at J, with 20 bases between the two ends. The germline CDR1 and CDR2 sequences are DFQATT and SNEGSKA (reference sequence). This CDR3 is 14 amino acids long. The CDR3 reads CSAPPGVAVFGYTF. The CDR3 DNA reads TGCAGTGCTCCTCCCGGGGTCGCGGTGTTTGGCTACACCTTC.

CDR3: CASPRQTGLSNQPQHF. The CDR3 DNA follows: TGCGCCAGCCCTCGGCAAACTGGTTTGAGCAATCAGCCCCAGCATTTT. The chain carries TRBV5-1 and TRBJ1-5; D remains unclear. Looked up from germline, CDR1 is SGHRS and CDR2 is YFSETQ. The CDR3 loop spans 16 amino acids. V lost 7 bases and J 1 base, leaving 18 bases between the germline ends.

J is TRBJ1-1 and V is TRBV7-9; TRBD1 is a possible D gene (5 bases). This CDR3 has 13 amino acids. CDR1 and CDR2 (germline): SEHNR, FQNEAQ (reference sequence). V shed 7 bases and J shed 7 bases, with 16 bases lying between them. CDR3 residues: CASTRGDLGEAFF. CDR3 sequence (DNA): TGTGCCAGCACCCGCGGGGACCTGGGTGAAGCTTTCTTT.

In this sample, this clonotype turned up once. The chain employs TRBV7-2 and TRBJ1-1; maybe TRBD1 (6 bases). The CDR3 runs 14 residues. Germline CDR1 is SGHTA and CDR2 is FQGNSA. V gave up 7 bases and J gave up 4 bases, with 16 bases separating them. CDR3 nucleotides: TGTGCCAGCAAATACGGGGGCAGCGGCACTGAAGCTTTCTTT. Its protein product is CASKYGGSGTEAFF.

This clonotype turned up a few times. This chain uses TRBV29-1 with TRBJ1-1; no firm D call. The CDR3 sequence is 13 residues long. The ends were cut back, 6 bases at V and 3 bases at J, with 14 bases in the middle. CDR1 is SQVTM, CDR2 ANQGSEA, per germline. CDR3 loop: CSVAREWDTEAFF. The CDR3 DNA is TGCAGCGTCGCAAGGGAGTGGGACACTGAAGCTTTCTTT.

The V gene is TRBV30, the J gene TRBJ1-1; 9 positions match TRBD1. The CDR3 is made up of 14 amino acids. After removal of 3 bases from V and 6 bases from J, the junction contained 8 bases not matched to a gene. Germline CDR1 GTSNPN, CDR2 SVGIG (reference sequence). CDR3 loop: CAWRNRDRVSEAFF. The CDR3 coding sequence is TGTGCCTGGAGAAACCGGGACAGGGTTTCTGAAGCTTTCTTT.

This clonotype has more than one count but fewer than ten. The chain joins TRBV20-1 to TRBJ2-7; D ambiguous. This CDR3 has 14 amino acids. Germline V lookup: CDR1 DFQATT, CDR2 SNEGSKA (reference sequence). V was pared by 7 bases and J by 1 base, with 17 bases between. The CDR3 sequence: CSGLPGRVSYEQYF. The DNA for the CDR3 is TGCAGTGGATTACCGGGTAGGGTTTCCTACGAGCAGTACTTC.

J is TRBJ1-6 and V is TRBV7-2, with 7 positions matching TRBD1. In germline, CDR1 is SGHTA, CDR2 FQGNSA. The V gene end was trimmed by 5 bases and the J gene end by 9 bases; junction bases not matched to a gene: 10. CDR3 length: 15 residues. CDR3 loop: CASSPQGVIASPLHF. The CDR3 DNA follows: TGTGCCAGCAGCCCGCAGGGGGTTATAGCTTCACCCCTCCACTTT.

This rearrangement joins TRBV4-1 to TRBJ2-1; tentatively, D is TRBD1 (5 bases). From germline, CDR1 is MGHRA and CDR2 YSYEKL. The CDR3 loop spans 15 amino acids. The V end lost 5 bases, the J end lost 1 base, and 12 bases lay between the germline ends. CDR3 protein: CASSFEQGSYNEQFF. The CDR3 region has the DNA TGCGCCAGCAGCTTCGAGCAGGGTTCCTACAATGAGCAGTTCTTC.

DNA for the CDR3: TGCAGCGTTGATGAGTTCCAATATGAGCAGTTCTTC. Translation gives CSVDEFQYEQFF. The chain uses TRBV29-1 and TRBJ2-1; D gene ambiguous. V lost 3 bases and J 8 bases, leaving 11 bases between the germline ends. The CDR3 is made up of 12 amino acids. Germline values: CDR1 SQVTM, CDR2 ANQGSEA.